Shown below are 10 T cell receptor beta chains from a single sample sequenced in a study of blood T cells in healthy people across ages. Using a J-beta primer mix together with a sample-barcoded 5' primer, a second PCR was run for about 7 to 12 cycles. MiXCR, run by TCRdb on the 5' RACE reads, gives a single entry per CDR3 protein. The table records hundreds of thousands of distinct CDR3 sequences, 40% to 65% of them present only once. The sequencing input was blood. These receptors were collected from an elderly woman in good health.

The rearrangement uses TRBV10-3 and TRBJ1-5, with D unresolved. The CDR3 sequence is 13 residues long. The V and J ends lost 0 bases and 4 bases respectively, with 4 bases between them. In germline, CDR1 is ENHRY, CDR2 SYGVKD. CDR3 sequence: CAISESENQPQHF. CDR3 sequence (DNA): TGTGCCATCAGTGAGTCCGAGAATCAGCCCCAGCATTTT.

The gene calls are TRBV19 and TRBJ2-7; D unresolved. This CDR3 contains 13 residues. Germline V gene sequence: CDR1 LNHDA, CDR2 SQIVND (reference sequence). Trimming removed 4 bases at V and 5 bases at J, with 12 bases between. As DNA, the CDR3 is TGTGCCAGTAGTAAAGGCGGAGCCGACGAGCAGTACTTC. Its protein product is CASSKGGADEQYF.

The gene calls are TRBV28 and TRBJ1-2; D call uncertain. The germline V gene encodes CDR1 MDHEN and CDR2 SYDVKM. This CDR3 is built from 12 residues. In nucleotides, the CDR3 is TGTGCGGCACAGATTTCTAACTATGGCTACACCTTC. Its translation is CAAQISNYGYTF.

With regard to this clonotype: It may be a read error: a sequence one base away is much more abundant. The chain carries TRBV7-9 and TRBJ1-2, with D maybe TRBD1 (6 bases). Germline CDR1 and CDR2: SEHNR and FQNEAQ (reference sequence). Trimming removed 4 bases at V and 4 bases at J, with 16 bases between. CDR3 size: 15 residues. The CDR3 is CASSSDDRPPYGYTF. The CDR3 DNA reads as TGTGCCAGCAGCTCCGACGACAGGCCCCCCTATGGCTACACCTTC.

On this clonotype: This may arise from a read error, as a much more abundant clone is one base away. This chain links TRBV5-1 with TRBJ2-5; weak D call: TRBD1 (5 bases). Per the germline V gene, CDR1 is SGHRS and CDR2 is YFSETQ. The CDR3 covers 15 residues. V lost 5 bases to trimming and J lost 1 base, with 15 bases between them. The CDR3 DNA is TGCGCCAGCAGTACAGGTGCATACTTCCAAGAGACCCAGTACTTC. Its protein is CASSTGAYFQETQYF.

This clonotype has just a few counts. Here the CDR3 reads CASSLWGGTEAFF. The CDR3 DNA is TGTGCCAGCAGCTTATGGGGAGGCACTGAAGCTTTCTTT. J is TRBJ1-1 and V is TRBV7-9; no clear D gene. The germline V and J ends were trimmed by 2 bases and 4 bases, with 8 bases remaining between them. Germline V gene lookup returns CDR1 SEHNR and CDR2 FQNEAQ (reference sequence). The CDR3 is made up of 13 amino acids.

V is TRBV29-1 and J is TRBJ2-3; D remains ambiguous. The CDR3 runs to 15 residues. Germline assignment: CDR1 SQVTM and CDR2 ANQGSEA. Trimming removed 6 bases at V and 6 bases at J, with 22 bases between. CDR3 nucleotide sequence: TGCAGCGTAGTAACCTCTCTTTACCCGGCCGATACGCAGTATTTT. It is translated as CSVVTSLYPADTQYF.

This chain connects TRBV7-2 to TRBJ2-6; D might be TRBD1 or TRBD2, each matching 6 bases. V gave up 5 bases and J gave up 0 bases, with 14 bases separating them. The CDR3 spans 17 residues. Germline CDR1 reads SGHTA; CDR2 reads FQGNSA. CDR3 in DNA: TGTGCCAGCAGCCTAAGAGGGGGGTACTCTGGGGCCAACGTCCTGACTTTC. Its translation is CASSLRGGYSGANVLTF. The variable domain in full, completed from reference TRBV7-2 and TRBJ2-6, reads GAGVSQSPSNKVTEKGKDVELRCDPISGHTALYWYRQSLGQGLEFLIYFQGNSAPDKSGLPSDRFSAERTGGSVSTLTIQRTQQEDSAVYLCASSLRGGYSGANVLTFGAGSRLTVL.

This clonotype has a handful of counts. The V gene is TRBV20-1, the J gene TRBJ2-7, with D perhaps matching TRBD2 (5 bases). Near its end, the DNA agrees better with TRBJ2-5, so the J call may be wrong. The CDR3 has 14 residues. Germline V gives CDR1 DFQATT, CDR2 SNEGSKA (reference sequence). The CDR3 sequence: CSARGRGPRETQYF. The DNA of the CDR3 is TGCAGTGCTAGAGGGCGAGGGCCGAGAGAGACCCAGTACTTC.

This chain links TRBV18 with TRBJ1-2; 7 bases map to TRBD1. Germline values: CDR1 KGHSH, CDR2 LQKENI. The CDR3 covers 18 residues. The V segment lost 2 bases and the J segment 8 bases; nucleotides outside the gene matches: 20. The CDR3 sequence: CASSPRKDREVNSGGYTF. The CDR3 nucleotides are TGTGCCAGCTCACCAAGAAAAGACAGGGAAGTGAATTCTGGGGGCTACACCTTC.